This entry lists 18 T cell receptor beta chains sequenced from one sample in a study of early T cells in non-severe SARS-CoV-2 infection. One entry per CDR3 protein results from TCRdb running MiXCR on the 5' RACE reads. Of approximately 56,000 distinct CDR3 sequences in the sample, 8% to 13% were seen once. The sample consisted of whole blood. Receptors originate from an adult who was a healthcare worker with PCR-confirmed SARS-CoV-2 infection or an uninfected control (not recorded which).

This clonotype was recorded at least ten times. The chain is built from TRBV28 and TRBJ1-5, with a possible D match to TRBD1 (5 bases). The germline gives CDR1 MDHEN, CDR2 SYDVKM. This CDR3 has 14 residues. The V end lost 6 bases, the J end lost 4 bases, and 13 bases lay between the germline ends. The CDR3 sequence is CASRPGRPNQPQHF. CDR3 DNA: TGTGCCAGCAGACCAGGGCGACCAAATCAGCCCCAGCATTTT.

V gene TRBV14 combines with J gene TRBJ2-7, with D possibly being TRBD1 (5 bases). Germline V gives CDR1 SGHDN, CDR2 FVKESK. Between the trimmed V and J ends, which lost 3 bases and 3 bases, there was a span of 21 bases. The CDR3 extends over 17 amino acids. CDR3 sequence: CASSQTGLPKGHYEQYF. DNA of the CDR3: TGTGCCAGCAGCCAGACCGGCCTACCCAAGGGGCACTACGAGCAGTACTTC.

This rearrangement joins TRBV7-2 to TRBJ2-3; unclear D gene. Germline loops: CDR1 SGHTA, CDR2 FQGNSA. V gave up 1 base and J gave up 0 bases, with 8 bases separating them. The CDR3 has 15 amino acids. The CDR3 coding sequence is TGTGCCAGCAGCTTAGACTACCTAAGCACAGATACGCAGTATTTT. Translation gives CASSLDYLSTDTQYF.

In this sample, this clonotype turned up many times. The V gene is TRBV12-3 or TRBV12-4, the J gene TRBJ1-2; D might be TRBD1 (5 bases). This CDR3 is built from 13 residues. The ends were cut back, 8 bases at V and 1 base at J, with 11 bases in the middle. The CDR3 DNA follows: TGTGCCAGCGGTCGAGGGGTTAACTATGGCTACACCTTC. Protein product: CASGRGVNYGYTF.

The chain joins TRBV6-5 to TRBJ1-4; the D gene is possibly TRBD1 (6 bases). The V gene lost 6 bases and the J gene lost 8 bases, with 19 bases spanning the gap. CDR1 and CDR2 (germline): MNHEY, SVGAGI. The CDR3 totals 15 residues. This CDR3 is CASSRDILSEEKLFF. The CDR3 bases are TGTGCCAGCAGCCGGGACATCTTAAGCGAGGAAAAACTGTTTTTT.

This clonotype was picked up many times. The chain carries TRBV28 and TRBJ2-1, with 8 bases that match TRBD2. The CDR3 is 13 amino acids. Germline V CDR1 and CDR2: MDHEN, SYDVKM. Germline trimming cut 3 bases from V and 9 bases from J; bases unmatched to any gene: 4. The CDR3 is CASSFSAGVEQFF. DNA for the CDR3: TGTGCCAGCAGTTTCTCAGCGGGAGTTGAGCAGTTCTTC.

The V gene is TRBV3-1, the J gene TRBJ2-7; 8 nucleotides align to TRBD1. Germline CDR1 LGHDT, CDR2 YNNKEL (reference sequence). CDR3 length: 14 residues. Losses at the gene ends were 3 bases for V and 5 bases for J; bases not matched to a gene: 6. CDR3 region: CASSHGTGAHEQYF. CDR3 bases: TGTGCCAGCAGCCACGGGACAGGTGCCCACGAGCAGTACTTC.

The sample holds a few counts of this clonotype. The chain has TRBV7-9 and TRBJ2-7, with D possibly matching TRBD1 (6 bases). This CDR3 is 15 amino acids long. Trimming removed 6 bases from V and 9 bases from J, with 24 bases in between. Looked up from germline, CDR1 is SEHNR and CDR2 is FQNEAQ (reference sequence). CDR3 residues: CASSHYRDKALRQYF. DNA for the CDR3: TGTGCCAGCAGTCACTACCGGGACAAGGCCTTAAGGCAGTACTTC.

The table lists this clonotype with many counts. The rearrangement links TRBV2 to TRBJ2-1, with unresolved D. The CDR3 runs to 13 residues. CDR1 is SNHLY and CDR2 is FYNNEI in the germline V gene. The V end was cut by 5 bases, the J end by 9 bases, with 14 bases between. In DNA, the CDR3 is TGTGCCAGCAGTTTGGTCTACTCGGGTGAGCAGTTCTTC. Its protein is CASSLVYSGEQFF. Looking up the rest from reference TRBV2 and TRBJ2-1 gives the full variable domain: EPEVTQTPSHQVTQMGQEVILRCVPISNHLYFYWYRQILGQKVEFLVSFYNNEISEKSEIFDDQFSVERPDGSNFTLKIRSTKLEDSAMYFCASSLVYSGEQFFGPGTRLTVL.

The V call is TRBV7-2, the J call TRBJ2-7; D possibly corresponds to TRBD2 (6 bases). CDR3 length equals 15 residues. Germline V gives CDR1 SGHTA, CDR2 FQGNSA. Trimming stripped 5 bases from V and 4 bases from J, with 18 bases between. CDR3 sequence reads: CASSQGGGAGYEQYF. The CDR3 nucleotides are TGTGCCAGCAGCCAAGGAGGAGGTGCGGGGTACGAGCAGTACTTC.

This clonotype was detected only a few times. CDR3 sequence reads: CASSEQNDEQYF. CDR3 nucleotides: TGTGCCAGCAGCGAACAAAACGACGAGCAGTACTTC. The rearrangement uses TRBV7-6 and TRBJ2-7; D remains ambiguous. Germline-derived CDR1 and CDR2 are SGHVS and FNYEAQ. V was trimmed by 5 bases and J by 5 bases, leaving 10 bases between them. The CDR3 runs 12 residues.

This clonotype was counted between two and nine times. The chain has TRBV12-3 or TRBV12-4 and TRBJ1-5; D remains unclear. Trimming took 3 bases from V and 11 from J, leaving 14 bases between them. There are 13 residues in the CDR3. This CDR3 reads CASSLSDRQSQHF. CDR3 DNA: TGTGCCAGCAGTTTGTCCGACCGACAATCCCAGCATTTT.

At least ten counts were recorded for this clonotype. This sequence joins TRBV12-3 or TRBV12-4 and TRBJ2-1; tentatively, D is TRBD2 (6 bases). This CDR3 is built from 13 residues. Trimming left V 6 bases short and J 8 bases short, with 14 bases between. CDR3 DNA sequence: TGTGCCAGCAGCCCCGGGAGAGGGGATGAGCAGTTCTTC. This sequence encodes CASSPGRGDEQFF.

This clonotype has a handful of counts. The chain employs TRBV27 and TRBJ2-3; D may be TRBD1 or TRBD2 (5 bases each). V was cut by 6 bases and J by 0 bases, with 13 bases left in between. This CDR3 is 15 amino acids long. Germline assignment: CDR1 MNHEY and CDR2 SMNVEV (reference sequence). The CDR3 loop is CASSSGTPSTDTQYF. CDR3 bases: TGTGCCAGCAGCTCCGGGACGCCTAGCACAGATACGCAGTATTTT.

V gene TRBV10-2 combines with J gene TRBJ2-2, with a possible D match to TRBD2 (5 bases). In germline, CDR1 is WSHSY, CDR2 SAAADI. CDR3 length equals 12 residues. The V end was cut by 4 bases, the J end by 8 bases, with 8 bases between. CDR3 residues: CASSVRGGELFF. CDR3 DNA: TGCGCCAGCAGTGTCCGGGGTGGGGAGCTGTTTTTT.

A few counts support this clonotype. The chain couples TRBV7-3 to TRBJ1-1; 9 bases align to TRBD1. The CDR3 extends over 13 amino acids. The trim removed 9 bases at V and 7 bases at J, leaving 9 bases unmatched. CDR1 is SGHTA and CDR2 is FQGTGA in the germline V gene. The CDR3 region has the DNA TGTGCCAGTAGCCGGGACAGGGAAGGTGAAGCTTTCTTT. Its translation: CASSRDREGEAFF. The variable domain in full, completed from reference TRBV7-3 and TRBJ1-1, reads GAGVSQTPSNKVTEKGKYVELRCDPISGHTALYWYRQSLGQGPEFLIYFQGTGAADDSGLPNDRFFAVRPEGSVSTLKIQRTERGDSAVYLCASSRDREGEAFFGQGTRLTVV.

The chain recombines TRBV6-2 or TRBV6-3 with TRBJ1-1; D unclear. With 8 bases removed from V and 4 bases from J, the gap between germline ends came to 8 bases. CDR3 length equals 11 residues. The germline gives CDR1 MNHEY, CDR2 SVGEGT. The CDR3 coding sequence is TGTGCCAGCTCGTGGGGCACTGAAGCTTTCTTT. This gives the protein CASSWGTEAFF.

This clonotype was counted at least ten times. The rearrangement uses TRBV4-3 and TRBJ2-3, with unresolved D. The germline V gene encodes CDR1 LGHNA and CDR2 YSLEER. Trimming took 1 base from V and 1 from J, leaving 12 bases between them. The length of the CDR3 is 16 residues. The CDR3 loop is CASSQGVALRTDTQYF. CDR3 nucleotides: TGCGCCAGCAGCCAAGGGGTAGCTCTCCGCACAGATACGCAGTATTTT.